The 4 T cell receptor beta chains given below trace back to one sample, sequenced in a study of cytomegalovirus exposure and HLA in healthy donors. The PCR was carried out with 60 Vbeta primers and 13 Jbeta primers. TCRdb keeps only in-frame clones here, not all; method: immunoSEQ multiplex PCR. Here the sample spans around 130,000 clones, just under 75% being singletons. Specimen: PBMCs. These receptors all stem from a middle-aged man in good health and CMV-seropositive.

The chain links TRBV25-1 to TRBJ1-1, with D unclear. Germline V lookup: CDR1 MGHDK, CDR2 SYGVNS. This CDR3 has 13 residues. The germline V and J ends were trimmed by 2 bases and 6 bases, with 10 bases remaining between them. The CDR3 here is CASSEPSRSEAFF. CDR3 nucleotides: TGTGCCAGCAGTGAACCGTCCCGGTCTGAAGCTTTCTTT.

V and J are TRBV5-4 and TRBJ2-2; D is unresolved. Looked up from germline, CDR1 is SGHNT and CDR2 is YYREEE (reference sequence). The V end was cut by 0 bases, the J end by 2 bases, with 8 bases between. This CDR3 comprises 15 residues. CDR3 coding DNA: TGTGCCAGCAGCTTGGGCGGATTCAACACCGGGGAGCTGTTTTTT. Translation: CASSLGGFNTGELFF.

The J gene is TRBJ2-7, the V gene TRBV6-1; a possible D gene is TRBD2 (5 bases). This CDR3 has 13 residues. The V and J ends lost 7 bases and 0 bases respectively, with 10 bases between them. From germline, CDR1 is MNHNS and CDR2 SASEGT. CDR3 nucleotide sequence: TGTGCCAGCATGGCAGCGGACTCCTACGAGCAGTACTTC. This codes for CASMAADSYEQYF.

This clone occurred once. The chain carries TRBV7-9 and TRBJ2-7; D is possibly TRBD1 (5 bases). This CDR3 is built from 16 residues. The V end was cut by 3 bases, the J end by 0 bases, with 15 bases between. Germline-derived CDR1 and CDR2 are SEHNR and FQNEAQ (reference sequence). The CDR3 nucleotides read TGTGCCAGCAGCTTCCTCACAGGTGGCGGCTCCTACGAGCAGTACTTC. It specifies CASSFLTGGGSYEQYF.